This T cell receptor (beta chain) came from a study of T-cell memory formation after mild COVID-19. Across the whole study: Clusters of TCRs were largely donor specific.

Barcoded TCR alpha and TCR beta cDNA libraries with UMIs came from 5'RACE using constant-segment primers. MiXCR was run by TCRdb on the 5' RACE reads, yielding one entry per CDR3 protein. In the table there are 380,000 or so distinct CDR3 sequences, 14% of which are singletons. This clonotype was recorded at least ten times. The antigen remains unidentified. General study findings and limits: CD4+ contracting clones were found mainly in CM and EM, and CD8+ ones in EMRA. Whether day 37 second-wave clones are SARS-CoV-2-specific was not confirmed.

The sequence came from a man in his late teens or twenties who had mild COVID-19 (a few samples of this study predate the infection). Cell type and time point are not known. Sequencing used PBMCs or a T cell subset sorted from them (not recorded which).

This CDR3 is CASSPGRGNTIYF. The DNA of the CDR3 is TGTGCCAGCAGTCCTGGAAGGGGAAACACCATATATTTT. The chain combines TRBV6-6 with TRBJ1-3; D remains ambiguous. The germline V and J ends were trimmed by 5 bases and 4 bases, with 9 bases remaining between them. Germline CDR1 reads MNHNY; CDR2 reads SVGAGI (reference sequence). The CDR3 runs to 13 residues.